The 25 T cell receptor beta chains below all came from one sample that was sequenced in a study of regulatory T cells in long-lasting Graves disease. Relying on iRepertoire HTBI primers and Arm-PCR of CDR3 regions, the team built TCR beta libraries. A single record per CDR3 protein comes from TCRdb applying MiXCR to the multiplex PCR reads. The repertoire holds fewer than 350,000 distinct CDR3 sequences, with more than 15% as singletons. Indicated time point: newly diagnosed GD, antithyroid drugs for less than 3 months. PBMC RNA was the source of the TCR library. Specimen: peripheral blood mononuclear cells (PBMCs), collected at new diagnosis, from a patient treated with antithyroid drugs. These receptors originate from a female donor with Graves disease.

This clonotype was counted many times. The genes are TRBV20-1 and TRBJ2-3, with 11 bases aligning to TRBD2. The germline CDR1 and CDR2 sequences are DFQATT and SNEGSKA (reference sequence). V dropped 4 bases and J dropped 1; count of bases not matched to a gene: 7. CDR3 length: 16 amino acids. CDR3 bases: TGCAGTGCTATCCTAGCGGGAGGTCCGGGCACAGATACGCAGTATTTT. Translation: CSAILAGGPGTDTQYF.

This clonotype was picked up many times. V gene TRBV27 combines with J gene TRBJ1-2, with 11 bases matching TRBD1. The CDR3 consists of 16 residues. Per the germline V gene, CDR1 is MNHEY and CDR2 is SMNVEV (reference sequence). Trimming removed 3 bases from V and 6 bases from J; junction bases left unmatched: 9. CDR3 region: CASSFGTGGRSNGYTF. The CDR3 nucleotides are TGTGCCAGCAGTTTTGGGACAGGGGGTAGGTCCAATGGCTACACCTTC.

This clonotype was seen many times. V usage is TRBV7-9 and J usage is TRBJ2-7; 10 bases line up with TRBD2. The CDR3 length is 15 residues. Unmatched junction bases numbered 2, after V lost 1 base and J lost 2 bases. Germline V gene sequence: CDR1 SEHNR, CDR2 FQNEAQ (reference sequence). The CDR3 bases are TGTGCCAGCAGCTTAGGGACTAGCGGACCCTACGAGCAGTACTTC. Translation: CASSLGTSGPYEQYF.

This clonotype was seen ten or more times. The chain links TRBV6-5 to TRBJ2-1; the match to TRBD2 covers 8 bases. The V and J ends lost 2 bases and 4 bases, in that order; junction bases with no gene match: 7. CDR1 MNHEY and CDR2 SVGAGI come from the germline V gene. The CDR3 has 16 residues. CDR3 protein: CASSYGGTSAYNEQFF. In DNA form, the CDR3 reads TGTGCCAGCAGTTACGGGGGGACTAGTGCTTACAATGAGCAGTTCTTC.

This clonotype was seen a handful of times. V is TRBV12-3 or TRBV12-4 and J is TRBJ2-1; no firm D call. Between the trimmed V and J ends, which lost 5 bases and 4 bases, there was a span of 6 bases. CDR3 size: 12 residues. In DNA form, the CDR3 reads TGTGCCAGCAGTAGTGTTTACAATGAGCAGTTCTTC. Translating it yields CASSSVYNEQFF.

In this sample, this clonotype turned up many times. CDR3 loop: CASSYFQTSGSIYEQYF. CDR3 nucleotide sequence: TGTGCCAGCAGTTACTTCCAGACTAGCGGGAGTATCTACGAGCAGTACTTC. The V call is TRBV6-2 or TRBV6-3, the J call TRBJ2-7, with TRBD2 identical over 12 bases. CDR3 length: 17 amino acids. V shed 1 base, J shed 3 bases, and the junction held 7 bases outside the gene matches. Germline values: CDR1 MNHEY, CDR2 SVGEGT.

This clonotype was counted only a few times. The chain uses TRBV5-6 and TRBJ2-7; possible D gene TRBD1, 6 bases. V dropped 3 bases and J dropped 5 bases, with 18 bases sitting between them. The CDR3 runs to 15 residues. The V gene's germline CDR1 is SGHDT and CDR2 YYEEEE. CDR3 region: CASSSGIRAGDEQYF. DNA of the CDR3: TGTGCCAGCAGCTCCGGAATTCGGGCAGGGGACGAGCAGTACTTC.

The table lists this clonotype with many counts. The V gene is TRBV11-3, the J gene TRBJ1-1; no clear D gene. Germline CDR1 reads SGHNT; CDR2 reads YENEEA. V was trimmed by 0 bases and J by 7 bases, leaving 6 bases between them. CDR3 size: 12 residues. The CDR3 bases are TGTGCCAGCAGCTTAGATTTCAGTGAAGCTTTCTTT. It translates to CASSLDFSEAFF.

This clonotype was observed many times. The chain couples TRBV9 to TRBJ1-5; D perhaps matches TRBD1 (5 bases). Trimming shortened V by 1 base and J by 2 bases, and 10 bases separated the two germline ends. Germline V CDR1 and CDR2: SGDLS, YYNGEE. This CDR3 is 15 amino acids long. The CDR3 sequence is CASSVTGAGNQPQHF. CDR3 sequence (DNA): TGTGCCAGCAGCGTAACCGGGGCCGGCAATCAGCCCCAGCATTTT.

The CDR3 loop reads CASRGLRRNTEAFF. CDR3 nucleotide sequence: TGTGCCAGTAGGGGCTTGCGGCGGAACACTGAAGCTTTCTTT. The V gene is TRBV19, the J gene TRBJ1-1; D is undetermined. Per germline, CDR1 LNHDA and CDR2 SQIVND (reference sequence). V shed 6 bases and J shed 1 base, with 12 bases lying between them. The CDR3 is 14 residues long.

This clonotype was detected many times. The CDR3 DNA reads as TGTGCCTGGAGGGTACAGGGGATGAATGAAAAACTGTTTTTT. Its translation: CAWRVQGMNEKLFF. This sequence joins TRBV30 and TRBJ1-4; 7 nucleotides match TRBD1. V dropped 3 bases and J dropped 5; count of bases not matched to a gene: 6. Per the germline V gene, CDR1 is GTSNPN and CDR2 is SVGIG (reference sequence). The CDR3 is 14 amino acids.

This clonotype showed up just a few times. A much bigger clone sits one base away, suggesting this may be a read error. This rearrangement joins TRBV12-5 to TRBJ2-5; D is perhaps TRBD1 (7 bases). Germline-derived CDR1 and CDR2 are LGHNT and FRNRAP. The CDR3 runs 15 residues. The CDR3 sequence is CASGLGGQPQETQYF. In nucleotides, the CDR3 is TGTGCTAGTGGCTTGGGGGGACAGCCCCAAGAGACCCAGTACTTC.

The chain couples TRBV7-2 to TRBJ1-2; tentatively, D is TRBD1 (6 bases). Germline CDR1 reads SGHTA; CDR2 reads FQGNSA. The CDR3 extends over 16 amino acids. V lost 1 base, J lost 4 bases, and 16 bases lay in between. The CDR3 DNA reads as TGTGCCAGCAGCTTAGTGGGGGGGGTGACAGGCTATGGCTACACCTTC. Translating gives CASSLVGGVTGYGYTF.

This clonotype was counted many times. The gene calls are TRBV7-8 and TRBJ2-3, with D perhaps matching TRBD2 (6 bases). Germline loops: CDR1 SGHVS, CDR2 FQNEAQ. The CDR3 spans 17 residues. Trimming left V 4 bases short and J 4 bases short, with 21 bases between. The CDR3 loop is CASSSGILQGGADTQYF. CDR3 sequence (DNA): TGTGCCAGCAGCTCAGGAATCCTTCAGGGAGGTGCAGATACGCAGTATTTT.

J is TRBJ1-6 and V is TRBV20-1, with TRBD1 matching over 8 bases. The CDR3 contains 14 residues. CDR1 and CDR2 (germline): DFQATT, SNEGSKA (reference sequence). With V trimmed by 5 bases and J by 10 bases, 10 bases remained unmatched. CDR3 sequence (DNA): TGCAGTGCTGCTACCGGGACAGGCATCTCACCCCTCCACTTT. It codes for CSAATGTGISPLHF.

J is TRBJ1-5 and V is TRBV2; 9 bases fit TRBD1. The CDR3 is 14 residues long. Germline values: CDR1 SNHLY, CDR2 FYNNEI. The V and J ends lost 5 bases and 5 bases, in that order; junction bases with no gene match: 4. The CDR3: CASSQDRGDQPQHF. The CDR3 DNA reads as TGTGCCAGCAGTCAGGACAGGGGAGATCAGCCCCAGCATTTT. Full variable domain (remainder filled in from reference TRBV2 and TRBJ1-5): EPEVTQTPSHQVTQMGQEVILRCVPISNHLYFYWYRQILGQKVEFLVSFYNNEISEKSEIFDDQFSVERPDGSNFTLKIRSTKLEDSAMYFCASSQDRGDQPQHFGDGTRLSIL.

This clonotype was seen ten or more times. V and J are TRBV28 and TRBJ2-7; TRBD1 might be the D (6 bases). The CDR3 sequence is 13 residues long. Germline V lookup: CDR1 MDHEN, CDR2 SYDVKM. Deletions cut 7 bases from V and 7 bases from J, with 17 bases between. The CDR3 here is CASTTPGHQEQYF. DNA for the CDR3: TGTGCCAGCACCACACCGGGACACCAAGAGCAGTACTTC. Full variable domain (rest looked up from reference TRBV28 and TRBJ2-7): DVKVTQSSRYLVKRTGEKVFLECVQDMDHENMFWYRQDPGLGLRLIYFSYDVKMKEKGDIPEGYSVSREKKERFSLILESASTNQTSMYLCASTTPGHQEQYFGPGTRLTVT.

The chain has TRBV14 and TRBJ1-1; D unresolved. V was pared by 2 bases and J by 3 bases, with 7 bases between. The CDR3 sequence is 13 residues long. CDR1 is SGHDN and CDR2 is FVKESK in the germline V gene. The CDR3 bases are TGTGCCAGCAGCCAATTCCCCTACACTGAAGCTTTCTTT. Translating it yields CASSQFPYTEAFF. Looking up the rest from reference TRBV14 and TRBJ1-1 gives the full variable domain: EAGVTQFPSHSVIEKGQTVTLRCDPISGHDNLYWYRRVMGKEIKFLLHFVKESKQDESGMPNNRFLAERTGGTYSTLKVQPAELEDSGVYFCASSQFPYTEAFFGQGTRLTVV.

To note about this clonotype: Only one base separates this from a far larger clonotype, so it likely reflects a read error. This sequence joins TRBV2 and TRBJ1-1; D might be TRBD1 (6 bases). V lost 5 bases and J lost 0, with 16 bases in between. Germline CDR1 SNHLY, CDR2 FYNNEI. The CDR3 totals 16 residues. The CDR3 DNA sequence: TGTGCCAGCAGTTTCCAAGGCGGGGGGCTGAACACTGAAGCTTTCTTT. This sequence encodes CASSFQGGGLNTEAFF.

This clonotype appeared many times. The chain is built from TRBV6-2 or TRBV6-3 and TRBJ1-1; D gene ambiguous. Trimming took 5 bases from V and 1 from J, leaving 11 bases between them. CDR1 and CDR2 from the germline V gene are MNHEY and SVGEGT. CDR3 length equals 14 residues. The CDR3 DNA reads TGTGCCAGCAGTCAAACCCACACGAACACTGAAGCTTTCTTT. This encodes CASSQTHTNTEAFF.

This clonotype was observed many times. This chain uses TRBV11-2 with TRBJ2-1; D remains ambiguous. V was shortened by 6 bases and J by 2 bases, with 5 bases between the two germline ends. The germline gives CDR1 SGHAT, CDR2 FQNNGV. The CDR3 consists of 12 residues. The CDR3 loop reads CASSPTYNEQFF. In DNA, the CDR3 is TGTGCCAGCAGTCCAACCTACAATGAGCAGTTCTTC.

In its sample, this clonotype was seen many times. The genes are TRBV3-1 and TRBJ1-1; tentative D call: TRBD1 (6 bases). Germline CDR1 LGHDT, CDR2 YNNKEL (reference sequence). V lost 1 base and J lost 0, with 12 bases in between. The CDR3 is made up of 16 amino acids. This CDR3 reads CASSQAYRALNTEAFF. CDR3 nucleotide sequence: TGTGCCAGCAGCCAAGCTTACAGGGCCCTGAACACTGAAGCTTTCTTT.

Ten or more counts support this clonotype. This chain connects TRBV7-9 to TRBJ1-2; the match to TRBD1 covers 9 bases. The trim removed 1 base at V and 4 bases at J, leaving 7 bases unmatched. Germline CDR1 reads SEHNR; CDR2 reads FQNEAQ (reference sequence). CDR3 length: 16 residues. CDR3 sequence: CASSLGDREFSYGYTF. The CDR3 nucleotides are TGTGCCAGCAGCTTAGGGGACAGGGAATTTTCCTATGGCTACACCTTC.

This clonotype has a single count. The V call is TRBV12-3 or TRBV12-4, the J call TRBJ2-7, with D possibly matching TRBD2 (5 bases). This CDR3 is built from 14 residues. Trimming removed 2 bases from V and 6 bases from J, with 14 bases in between. DNA for the CDR3: TGTGCCAGCAGTTTATCTACTAGGACGGGCGAGCAGTACTTC. Encoded protein: CASSLSTRTGEQYF.

This clonotype was picked up many times. The chain combines TRBV5-1 with TRBJ1-1, with 9 bases matching TRBD1. Germline CDR1 reads SGHRS; CDR2 reads YFSETQ. J gave up 7 bases and V 2 bases, and 6 bases lay outside the gene matches. CDR3 length equals 14 residues. CDR3 bases: TGCGCCAGCAGCTTCCCGGGACAGGGAAATGAAGCTTTCTTT. This translates into CASSFPGQGNEAFF.